The 6 T cell receptor beta chains in this list originate from one sample, sequenced in a study of neoadjuvant anti-PD-1 for oral cavity cancer (dated by TCRdb to about 2021). The library was made by the immunoSEQ multiplex PCR assay. Imported from immuneACCESS, the table was reduced by TCRdb to in-frame sequences with V and J called. These copies leave out some clones; in studies compared against another copy, an unresolved V gene accounts for under half, and the cause of the remainder is not known. For this sample there are roughly 24,000 clones; around a quarter appear just once. In total, the top ten clones hold roughly 15% of the sample. The label giving this sample's time point can be read as: after neoadjuvant nivolumab, at surgical resection. Sample: tumor tissue, taken after nivolumab (anti-PD-1) treatment. These receptors were obtained from a person aged 40-85 years with oral cavity squamous cell carcinoma.

CDR3 protein: CAWSVGLAGYNEQFF. Written as DNA, the CDR3 is TGTGCCTGGAGTGTTGGGTTAGCGGGGTACAATGAGCAGTTCTTC. The J gene is TRBJ2-1, the V gene TRBV30, with TRBD2 matching over 8 bases. V dropped 0 bases and J dropped 4; count of bases not matched to a gene: 5. The CDR3 loop spans 15 amino acids. CDR1 is GTSNPN and CDR2 is SVGIG in the germline V gene (reference sequence). The variable domain in full, completed from reference TRBV30 and TRBJ2-1, reads SQTIHQWPATLVQPVGSPLSLECTVEGTSNPNLYWYRQAAGRGLQLLFYSVGIGQISSEVPQNLSASRPQDRQFILSSKKLLLSDSGFYLCAWSVGLAGYNEQFFGPGTRLTVL.

J is TRBJ2-1 and V is TRBV5-1; D remains unclear. This CDR3 region has 12 residues. The V end was cut by 4 bases, the J end by 12 bases, with 14 bases between. Germline CDR1 and CDR2: SGHRS and YFSETQ. The CDR3, as DNA: TGCGCCAGCAGCCCAGACCCGTCCGTGCAGTTCTTC. Protein sequence: CASSPDPSVQFF. The full variable domain, in which reference TRBV5-1 and TRBJ2-1 provide the parts outside the CDR3, is KAGVTQTPRYLIKTRGQQVTLSCSPISGHRSVSWYQQTPGQGLQFLFEYFSETQRNKGNFPGRFSGRQFSNSRSEMNVSTLELGDSALYLCASSPDPSVQFFGPGTRLTVL.

This clone was seen many times. V is TRBV5-1 and J is TRBJ1-4; D is perhaps TRBD1 (5 bases). The CDR3 is 16 residues long. Germline V gene sequence: CDR1 SGHRS, CDR2 YFSETQ. Deletions cut 0 bases from V and 7 bases from J, with 16 bases between. The CDR3, as DNA: TGCGCCAGCAGCTTGGCGTCCGACAGCTCGTTTGAAAAACTGTTTTTT. Its translation: CASSLASDSSFEKLFF.

This clone was seen only a few times. The gene calls are TRBV11-2 and TRBJ2-7; TRBD1 agrees at 8 bases. J lost 6 bases, V lost 1 base, and 2 bases had no gene match. This CDR3 has 13 residues. Germline V CDR1 and CDR2: SGHAT, FQNNGV. Here the CDR3 DNA reads TGTGCCAGCAGCTTAGGGACAGGGAGCGAGCAGTACTTC. It specifies CASSLGTGSEQYF.

This clone has just a few counts. The J gene is TRBJ1-5, the V gene TRBV30, with unresolved D. Germline V gene lookup returns CDR1 GTSNPN and CDR2 SVGIG (reference sequence). The CDR3 loop spans 14 amino acids. Trimming pared 5 bases from V and 0 bases from J, leaving 11 bases between. The CDR3 bases are TGTGCCTGGGCCCGCACAGATAGCAATCAGCCCCAGCATTTT. Its protein product is CAWARTDSNQPQHF.

This clone has a handful of counts. This rearrangement joins TRBV5-1 to TRBJ2-2, with TRBD1 identical over 7 bases. The CDR3 is made up of 16 amino acids. Germline CDR1 SGHRS, CDR2 YFSETQ. V lost 9 bases, J lost 4 bases, and 15 bases stayed unmatched. CDR3: CATREPGQSTTGELFF. The CDR3 region has the DNA TGCGCCACCAGAGAACCGGGACAGAGCACCACCGGGGAGCTGTTTTTT.